This T cell receptor (beta chain) emerged from a study of T cell clonotyping in hematopoietic cell transplantation. Overall study results and limits: At the given depth, recipient repertoires were over 95% de novo clonotypes.

TCRdb's copy holds only in-frame clones and misses some; the assay was immunoSEQ multiplex PCR. The sample records more than 65,000 clones, about 94% being singletons. Comments on this clone: Its cognate antigen is unknown.

Germline V CDR1 and CDR2: MGHDK, SYGVNS. Trimming took off 8 bases at V and 9 bases at J, with 14 bases between the two ends. The CDR3 sequence is 12 residues long. Sequencing used peripheral blood mononuclear cells. The rearrangement links TRBV25-1 to TRBJ2-1, with D uncertain. The receptor's source is a man aged 45-65 years in good health. Some clones in this sample may be carry-over from other donors' samples. The CDR3 DNA sequence: TGTGCCAGCGCAGCGCCTCTCGGTGAGCAGTTCTTC. This encodes CASAAPLGEQFF.